A single sample gave rise to the 29 T cell receptor beta chains below, sequenced in a study of beta chain features in type 1 diabetes (dated by TCRdb to the late 2010s). Libraries were made using the immunoSEQ multiplex PCR assay. The entire amount of isolated RNA was reverse transcribed using the High Capacity cDNA Reverse Transcription Kit, so the sequenced TCRB transcripts were expressed ones. The immuneACCESS repertoire file appears here via TCRdb, limited to in-frame rearrangements. These files lack a portion of the clones; in checked studies, under half of the deficit traces to unresolved V genes, and the cause of the others is not known. The sample records hundreds of thousands of clones, less than 15% of which are singletons. The biggest ten clones account for 6.7% of the sample. Sequencing was done on a sample of central memory CD4+ T cells from blood. These receptors were collected from a man aged 25 to 40 in good health.

V usage is TRBV7-2 and J usage is TRBJ2-1, with 10 bases that match TRBD2. Trimming cost V 4 bases and J 8 bases; bases outside gene matches: 8. CDR3 length equals 15 residues. Germline loops: CDR1 SGHTA, CDR2 FQGNSA. Here the CDR3 reads CASSSRPSGSYEQFF. CDR3 coding DNA: TGTGCCAGCAGCTCCCGGCCTAGCGGGAGCTATGAGCAGTTCTTC.

This clone was detected many times. V usage is TRBV10-3 and J usage is TRBJ2-3; perhaps D is TRBD1 or TRBD2 (6 bases each). The V gene's germline CDR1 is ENHRY and CDR2 SYGVKD. The V and J ends lost 4 bases and 4 bases respectively, with 15 bases between them. The CDR3 length is 15 residues. The CDR3 is CAISGGTLVPDTQYF. CDR3 sequence (DNA): TGTGCCATCAGTGGCGGGACACTGGTGCCAGATACGCAGTATTTT.

CDR3 region: CASRIGNTEAFF. The CDR3 region has the DNA TGTGCCAGCAGGATCGGGAACACTGAAGCTTTCTTT. The rearrangement uses TRBV2 and TRBJ1-1; no definite D call. Germline V gene lookup returns CDR1 SNHLY and CDR2 FYNNEI. This CDR3 comprises 12 residues. Trimming cost V 6 bases and J 1 base, with 6 bases left between them. Full variable domain (missing parts from reference TRBV2 and TRBJ1-1): EPEVTQTPSHQVTQMGQEVILRCVPISNHLYFYWYRQILGQKVEFLVSFYNNEISEKSEIFDDQFSVERPDGSNFTLKIRSTKLEDSAMYFCASRIGNTEAFFGQGTRLTVV.

A few counts support this clone. The chain's CDR3 is CASSLGGLTEETQYF. The CDR3 region has the DNA TGTGCCAGCAGCTTAGGAGGACTGACAGAAGAGACCCAGTACTTC. V is TRBV11-2 and J is TRBJ2-5; D tentatively fits TRBD1 or TRBD2 (5 bases each). CDR1 SGHAT and CDR2 FQNNGV come from the germline V gene. The CDR3 contains 15 residues. V lost 1 base and J 3 bases, leaving 12 bases between the germline ends.

This clone appeared a few times. The chain carries TRBV4-3 and TRBJ1-2; 7 nucleotides line up with TRBD1. The CDR3 is 15 residues long. Germline assignment: CDR1 LGHNA and CDR2 YSLEER. J gave up 4 bases and V 4 bases, and 9 bases lay outside the gene matches. The CDR3 region has the DNA TGCGCCAGCAGCCCAGGACAGGCGGCGGGCTATGGCTACACCTTC. Protein: CASSPGQAAGYGYTF.

The chain is built from TRBV7-9 and TRBJ1-1, with TRBD1 as a possible D gene (6 bases). There are 15 residues in the CDR3. Trimming cost V 1 base and J 1 base, with 10 bases left between them. Germline V gene data show CDR1 as SEHNR and CDR2 as FQNEAQ (reference sequence). Written as DNA, the CDR3 is TGTGCCAGCAGCTTAGACGGACAGCCGAACACTGAAGCTTTCTTT. Its protein product is CASSLDGQPNTEAFF.

The gene calls are TRBV5-1 and TRBJ2-1; D tentatively reads TRBD1 or TRBD2 (5 bases each). The V end lost 4 bases, the J end lost 3 bases, and 14 bases lay between the germline ends. The CDR3 extends over 15 amino acids. The germline CDR1 and CDR2 sequences are SGHRS and YFSETQ. As DNA, the CDR3 is TGCGCCAGCAGCGTGGACGGGACGGACTACAATGAGCAGTTCTTC. Translated: CASSVDGTDYNEQFF.

The chain links TRBV2 to TRBJ1-2, with no clear D. Germline CDR1 and CDR2: SNHLY and FYNNEI. The CDR3 length is 13 residues. V was trimmed by 6 bases and J by 4 bases, leaving 12 bases between them. This CDR3 reads CASSGYRAYGYTF. In nucleotides, the CDR3 is TGTGCCAGCAGCGGGTATAGGGCCTATGGCTACACCTTC.

The chain uses TRBV28 and TRBJ2-1; no clear D gene. CDR3 length equals 12 residues. Germline V gives CDR1 MDHEN, CDR2 SYDVKM. V was trimmed by 8 bases and J by 4 bases, leaving 9 bases between them. This CDR3 is CASSLSYNEQFF. CDR3 in DNA: TGTGCCAGCTCTTTGAGTTACAATGAGCAGTTCTTC.

V gene TRBV15 combines with J gene TRBJ2-2; TRBD1 might be the D (5 bases). V was pared by 0 bases and J by 6 bases, with 8 bases between. CDR1 LNHNV and CDR2 YYDKDF come from the germline V gene (reference sequence). There are 14 residues in the CDR3. CDR3 nucleotide sequence: TGTGCCACCAGCAGAGACAGGGTAGCCGGGGAGCTGTTTTTT. Translation gives CATSRDRVAGELFF.

This clone was seen only a few times. This sequence joins TRBV4-3 and TRBJ2-3; D not resolved. The CDR3 loop spans 14 amino acids. The germline V and J ends were trimmed by 2 bases and 1 base, with 7 bases remaining between them. The V gene's germline CDR1 is LGHNA and CDR2 YSLEER. The CDR3 bases are TGCGCCAGCAGCCAATGGAAGGGCACAGATACGCAGTATTTT. This sequence encodes CASSQWKGTDTQYF.

CDR3 region: CASSANINEQFF. The CDR3 DNA reads TGCGCCAGCAGCGCGAATATCAATGAGCAGTTCTTC. The chain uses TRBV5-1 and TRBJ2-1; D is unclear. Trimming cost V 4 bases and J 6 bases, with 8 bases left between them. CDR3 length: 12 amino acids. Per germline, CDR1 SGHRS and CDR2 YFSETQ. The variable domain in full, completed from reference TRBV5-1 and TRBJ2-1, reads KAGVTQTPRYLIKTRGQQVTLSCSPISGHRSVSWYQQTPGQGLQFLFEYFSETQRNKGNFPGRFSGRQFSNSRSEMNVSTLELGDSALYLCASSANINEQFFGPGTRLTVL.

This clone has a handful of counts. The rearrangement uses TRBV7-2 and TRBJ2-3; D is unclear. From germline, CDR1 is SGHTA and CDR2 FQGNSA. This CDR3 comprises 16 residues. Trimming shortened V by 5 bases and J by 0 bases, and 15 bases separated the two germline ends. The CDR3 loop is CASSPSAGLSTDTQYF. The CDR3 DNA reads TGTGCCAGCAGCCCTAGTGCCGGGTTGAGCACAGATACGCAGTATTTT.

This clone was picked up a small number of times. The chain uses TRBV18 and TRBJ2-7, with a tentative D call TRBD2 (7 bases). This CDR3 region has 15 residues. V was clipped by 2 bases and J by 4 bases, with 15 bases between them. Germline CDR1 and CDR2: KGHSH and LQKENI. The CDR3 DNA reads as TGTGCCAGCTCACCAGTGGACAAGGGGGGGTACGAGCAGTACTTC. This encodes CASSPVDKGGYEQYF.

Comment on this clone: A much larger clone differs from this one at a single base, so this may be a read error. This sequence joins TRBV28 and TRBJ2-7; the D is unclear. The CDR3 extends over 11 amino acids. Germline V gene lookup returns CDR1 MDHEN and CDR2 SYDVKM. The germline V and J ends were trimmed by 4 bases and 3 bases, with 4 bases remaining between them. CDR3 protein: CASSSNYEQYV. The CDR3, as DNA: TGTGCCAGCAGTTCCAACTACGAGCAGTACGTC.

V usage is TRBV10-2 and J usage is TRBJ2-1; D may be TRBD2 (5 bases). V lost 5 bases to trimming and J lost 2 bases, with 13 bases between them. The CDR3 covers 15 residues. CDR1 is WSHSY and CDR2 is SAAADI in the germline V gene. The CDR3 region is CASSRSQTTYNEQFF. The CDR3, as DNA: TGCGCCAGCAGTCGCTCGCAGACTACCTACAATGAGCAGTTCTTC.

The chain joins TRBV7-6 to TRBJ2-1; D possibly matches TRBD1 or TRBD2 (5 bases each). Germline V gene sequence: CDR1 SGHVS, CDR2 FNYEAQ. The CDR3 sequence is 21 residues long. The V end lost 2 bases, the J end lost 7 bases, and 33 bases lay between the germline ends. The CDR3 region is CASSLRPGKGRRPIEGNEQFF. The CDR3 coding sequence is TGTGCCAGCAGCTTACGTCCAGGGAAGGGTCGGCGTCCCATAGAGGGGAATGAGCAGTTCTTC.

This clone was counted at least ten times. The rearrangement links TRBV9 to TRBJ2-2, with no clear D. Germline loops: CDR1 SGDLS, CDR2 YYNGEE. The CDR3 contains 17 residues. Trimming shortened V by 4 bases and J by 1 base, and 17 bases separated the two germline ends. CDR3: CASSTSIGRLNTGELFF. The CDR3 DNA follows: TGTGCCAGCAGCACCTCCATAGGACGGCTGAACACCGGGGAGCTGTTTTTT. Full variable domain (rest looked up from reference TRBV9 and TRBJ2-2): DSGVTQTPKHLITATGQRVTLRCSPRSGDLSVYWYQQSLDQGLQFLIQYYNGEERAKGNILERFSAQQFPDLHSELNLSSLELGDSALYFCASSTSIGRLNTGELFFGEGSRLTVL.

This clone was counted many times. The chain links TRBV2 to TRBJ2-6; TRBD1 is a possible D gene (7 bases). This CDR3 has 18 amino acids. Germline V CDR1 and CDR2: SNHLY, FYNNEI. V was clipped by 5 bases and J by 1 base, with 18 bases between them. The CDR3: CASSLWAGGISGANVLTF. The CDR3 coding sequence is TGTGCCAGCAGTCTCTGGGCAGGGGGGATATCTGGGGCCAACGTCCTGACTTTC.

The chain recombines TRBV5-1 with TRBJ2-3; TRBD1 matches at 9 bases. The CDR3 has 14 residues. The germline gives CDR1 SGHRS, CDR2 YFSETQ. Germline trimming cut 6 bases from V and 2 bases from J; bases unmatched to any gene: 4. CDR3 residues: CASTGTGNTDTQYF. DNA for the CDR3: TGCGCCAGCACCGGGACAGGGAACACAGATACGCAGTATTTT. Combining the CDR3 with reference TRBV5-1 and TRBJ2-3 gives the whole variable domain KAGVTQTPRYLIKTRGQQVTLSCSPISGHRSVSWYQQTPGQGLQFLFEYFSETQRNKGNFPGRFSGRQFSNSRSEMNVSTLELGDSALYLCASTGTGNTDTQYFGPGTRLTVL.

The V gene is TRBV27, the J gene TRBJ1-5, with a tentative D call TRBD1 (6 bases). Trimming cost V 0 bases and J 6 bases, with 12 bases left between them. The CDR3 is 15 residues long. Germline assignment: CDR1 MNHEY and CDR2 SMNVEV (reference sequence). The CDR3 is CASSLSTGYTQPQHF. For the CDR3, the DNA is TGTGCCAGCAGTTTATCAACAGGGTACACTCAGCCCCAGCATTTT.

The V call is TRBV4-3, the J call TRBJ1-2; 7 nucleotides agree with TRBD1. After removal of 3 bases from V and 7 bases from J, the junction contained 11 bases not matched to a gene. Germline V gene data show CDR1 as LGHNA and CDR2 as YSLEER. The CDR3 covers 15 residues. The CDR3: CASSHQRQGASGYTF. In DNA form, the CDR3 reads TGCGCCAGCAGCCACCAGAGACAGGGAGCCTCTGGCTACACCTTC.

This clone was counted a few times. V usage is TRBV12-5 and J usage is TRBJ2-3, with D possibly matching TRBD1 (6 bases). CDR1 LGHNT and CDR2 FRNRAP come from the germline V gene. V was pared by 6 bases and J by 1 base, with 11 bases between. This CDR3 spans 14 amino acids. CDR3 DNA: TGTGCTAGTGGCCCAGGGGCAGGCACAGATACGCAGTATTTT. Protein sequence: CASGPGAGTDTQYF.

The V call is TRBV11-3, the J call TRBJ2-3; D might be TRBD2 (6 bases). The V gene's germline CDR1 is SGHNT and CDR2 YENEEA. The CDR3 totals 13 residues. With 5 bases removed from V and 4 bases from J, the gap between germline ends came to 10 bases. The CDR3 sequence is CASSGRGPDTQYF. CDR3 bases: TGTGCCAGCAGCGGGCGGGGCCCAGATACGCAGTATTTT. The full variable domain, in which reference TRBV11-3 and TRBJ2-3 provide the parts outside the CDR3, is EAGVVQSPRYKIIEKKQPVAFWCNPISGHNTLYWYLQNLGQGPELLIRYENEEAVDDSQLPKDRFSAERLKGVDSTLKIQPAELGDSAVYLCASSGRGPDTQYFGPGTRLTVL.

CDR3 sequence (DNA): TGTGCCAGCGGGGTAGCATCTGGGGAGACCCAGTACTTC. Residues: CASGVASGETQYF. The chain recombines TRBV7-7 with TRBJ2-5, with unresolved D. Germline V gene sequence: CDR1 SSHAT, CDR2 FNYEAQ (reference sequence). The CDR3 runs 13 residues. V lost 8 bases, J lost 5 bases, and 15 bases lay in between.

This rearrangement joins TRBV6-5 to TRBJ2-7, with D perhaps matching TRBD1 (5 bases). Trimming took 0 bases from V and 3 from J, leaving 6 bases between them. Germline V lookup: CDR1 MNHEY, CDR2 SVGAGI. The CDR3 consists of 13 residues. The CDR3 DNA reads TGTGCCAGCAGTTACTCGACAGACTACGAGCAGTACTTC. This encodes CASSYSTDYEQYF.

This chain uses TRBV6-1 with TRBJ2-5; D gene uncertain. Deletions cut 1 base from V and 5 bases from J, with 14 bases between. Germline CDR1 is MNHNS and CDR2 is SASEGT. This CDR3 region has 15 residues. CDR3 sequence reads: CASSEGGNPRETQYF. The CDR3 DNA is TGTGCCAGCAGTGAAGGCGGTAACCCGCGCGAGACCCAGTACTTC.

This chain uses TRBV4-3 with TRBJ2-1, with 11 bases that match TRBD1. Germline V CDR1 and CDR2: LGHNA, YSLEER. The junction had 2 bases not matched to a gene; V was cut back by 2 bases and J by 8 bases. The CDR3 loop spans 14 amino acids. The CDR3 nucleotides are TGCGCCAGCAGCCAATGGACAGGGGGCTATGAGCAGTTCTTC. It translates to CASSQWTGGYEQFF.

The chain couples TRBV5-4 to TRBJ1-2; D may be TRBD1 (5 bases). CDR1 is SGHNT, CDR2 YYREEE, per germline (reference sequence). The CDR3 covers 13 residues. Deletions cut 0 bases from V and 14 bases from J, with 17 bases between. In DNA, the CDR3 is TGTGCCAGCAGCTTGGACAGGAATGGGGCGAGGACCTTC. This sequence encodes CASSLDRNGARTF. The variable domain in full, completed from reference TRBV5-4 and TRBJ1-2, reads ETGVTQSPTHLIKTRGQQVTLRCSSQSGHNTVSWYQQALGQGPQFIFQYYREEENGRGNFPPRFSGLQFPNYSSELNVNALELDDSALYLCASSLDRNGARTFGSGTRLTVV.